The source of this TCR beta chain is a study of T cell repertoires in cytomegalovirus infection (dated by TCRdb to about 2019). For the study in its entirety: Because public TCR beta signatures pointed to carriage of CMV infection together with the matching HLA type, the HLA type of each donor mattered for the analysis.

TCRdb names Illumina HiSeq 1500 as the instrument used. Using fastp at Q25 and MiXCR, TCRdb reprocessed the public reads and kept productive beta chains. Each CDR3 protein gets just one entry, which takes the most common genes and DNA from the rows behind it. This sample lists around 450,000 distinct CDR3 sequences; approximately 33% were detected once. Jointly, the top ten make up about 13% of the sample. This clonotype was picked up many times. Its antigen target is currently unknown. Base qualities are not at hand, and no much larger clone is one base apart. From the cysteine up to the phenylalanine, the CDR3 has a length of 12 residues. The CDR3 DNA has 36 bases and is translated from base 1. Looking up the germline V gene yields CDR1 SGHTA and CDR2 FQGNSA. V is pared back by 3 bases and J by 3 bases, with 5 bases lying between the germline termini. Broader findings and caveats from the paper: In both this cohort and an independent approximately 370-donor cohort, the cumulative frequency of public TCR beta family members distinguished carriers of CMV infection plus the relevant HLA type. In the ex vivo response, HLA-C-restricted CMV-specific TCR beta clonotypes were dominant, and in two of eight donors the single most frequent clonotype came from this HLA-C-restricted group.

This TCR was recovered from a human donor in good health (CMV status not recorded). Some clones in this sample may be carry-over from other donors' samples. The chain couples TRBV7-2 to TRBJ1-1, with the D gene not confidently named. The sample was PBMCs. The CDR3 region: CASSFYHTEAFF. In nucleotide form, the sequence is TGTGCCAGCAGCTTCTACCACACTGAAGCTTTCTTT.